This T cell receptor beta chain was captured by sequencing in a study of tumor and adjacent non-tumor tissue in lung cancer. The template was RNA from unsorted bulk tissue. TCRbeta libraries were built with three rounds of nested PCR, modified from ARM-PCR. TCRdb processed the multiplex PCR reads anew with MiXCR; each CDR3 protein has one entry. The sample consists of around 210,000 distinct CDR3 sequences, around 71% of them appearing once. Germline V gene data show CDR1 as SGHNT and CDR2 as YENEEA. CDR3 length equals 15 residues. Trimming took 9 bases from V and 7 from J; bases not matched to a gene: 15.

The chain joins TRBV11-3 to TRBJ2-1, with 7 bases aligning to TRBD2. The sample consisted of lung tumor tissue. This clonotype originated in a man between 60 and 70 years old with non-small cell lung cancer. The CDR3 DNA sequence: TGTGCCAGTAGTCCTCTTGGGACTATCGGAAATGAGCAGTTCTTC. Translated, it gives CASSPLGTIGNEQFF. The entire variable domain, with the rest obtained from reference TRBV11-3 and TRBJ2-1, is as follows: EAGVVQSPRYKIIEKKQPVAFWCNPISGHNTLYWYLQNLGQGPELLIRYENEEAVDDSQLPKDRFSAERLKGVDSTLKIQPAELGDSAVYLCASSPLGTIGNEQFFGPGTRLTVL.